This TCR beta chain is from a study of CD8+ T cells in alopecia areata. Study results and limitations: Uncertainty about whether baseline CD8+ expansion is linked to response remains, with one nonresponder.

Germline loops: CDR1 SEHNR, CDR2 FQNEAQ (reference sequence). The CDR3 is made up of 15 amino acids. The ends were cut back, 8 bases at V and 4 bases at J, with 20 bases in the middle. Notes on this clone: Its specificity is not known.

RNA extraction was followed by reverse transcription into cDNA, which acted as the sequencing template. Only in-frame clones appear in the TCRdb table, and some are missing; sequencing was by immunoSEQ multiplex PCR. In the table there are 35,000 to 45,000 clones, over 85% of which are singletons. Treatment reported: oral pan-JAK inhibitor, 5-10 mg twice daily. The chain joins TRBV7-9 to TRBJ1-2, with D possibly matching TRBD1 (6 bases). This clonotype was obtained from a human donor with alopecia areata. Sequenced material: CD8+ T cells sorted from blood, taken at week 24, from a patient treated with tofacitinib. The CDR3 nucleotides are TGTGCCAGCGCCTTCCCAGGGGCCCCCGTCTATGGCTACACCTTC. This gives the protein CASAFPGAPVYGYTF.